This is a list of T cell receptor beta chains from one sample in a study of vaccination effects on CD4 cells after COVID-19. Libraries were prepared by immunoSEQ multiplex PCR; TCRdb keeps only in-frame clonotypes and omits some of them. The sample lists under 55,000 clones; 79% were seen once. For these TCRs, the target antigens are not known. The input for sequencing was CD4+ T cells from PBMCs cultured with HCoV-OC43 spike peptides, taken before COVID-19 vaccination. All receptors come from a human donor who received a COVID-19 vaccine. CDR3s include the opening cysteine and the closing phenylalanine or tryptophan. A D gene is named only where the DNA matches it firmly. The size field is filled for only some rows; it gives once, few, many or a size class.

>TRBV5-8|once|TRBJ2-1|NA
TGTGCCAGCAGCCGATCGGTAGGGGCTGAGCAGTTCTTC
CASSRSVGAEQFF
>TRBV24-1|NA|TRBJ2-2|NA
TGTGCCACCAGTGATCAAACCCGGGTGACAGGGGAGCTGTTTTTT
CATSDQTRVTGELFF
>TRBV18|NA|TRBJ1-3|TRBD1
TGTGCCAGCTCACCATCCCCCCCAGGGGGGAGCTCTGGAAACACCATATATTTT
CASSPSPPGGSSGNTIYF
>TRBV30|NA|TRBJ1-2|NA
TGTGCCTGGAGTGTTAGCGGACGGGGCGTTGATGGCTACACCTTC
CAWSVSGRGVDGYTF
>TRBV25-1|few|TRBJ1-5|TRBD1
TGTGCCAGCAGCCGGGACAGCAGCAATCAGCCCCAGCATTTT
CASSRDSSNQPQHF
>TRBV12-3/TRBV12-4|NA|TRBJ1-4|NA
TGTGCCAGCAGGCCAGGGGATAATGAAAAACTGTTTTTT
CASRPGDNEKLFF
>TRBV10-3|few|TRBJ1-5|NA
TGTGCCATCAGTGAGTCCCCCCTACAGGGTAGGGGCAATCAGCCCCAGCATTTT
CAISESPLQGRGNQPQHF
>TRBV10-3|few|TRBJ2-1|NA
TGTGCCATCAGTGAACGGGAAGGGAGCCGGGAGCAGTTCTTC
CAISEREGSREQFF
>TRBV6-6|once|TRBJ2-1|NA
TGTGCCAGCAGTCTCCTAGGGGCCAAGAGCTCCTACAATGAGCAGTTCTTC
CASSLLGAKSSYNEQFF
>TRBV9|NA|TRBJ2-3|TRBD2
TGTGCCAGCAGCGTATTTGGCGGGGGTTTAGATACGCAGTATTTT
CASSVFGGGLDTQYF
>TRBV6-5|NA|TRBJ1-3|NA
TGTGCCAGCAGACCCACAGGCGTCTCTGGAAACACCATATATTTT
CASRPTGVSGNTIYF
>TRBV18|NA|TRBJ1-5|NA
TGTGCCAGCTCACCAACATCAGGGGGCAATCAGCCCCAGCATTTT
CASSPTSGGNQPQHF
>TRBV6-5|NA|TRBJ1-2|NA
TGTGCCAGCAGCGAGGATAGGGGGGTCTATGGCTACACCTTC
CASSEDRGVYGYTF
>TRBV7-8|few|TRBJ1-5|NA
TGTGCCAGCAGCCGAGGAGGTCAGCCCCAGCATTTT
CASSRGGQPQHF
>TRBV6-5|NA|TRBJ2-5|TRBD1
TGTGCCAGCAGTTACAACAAACCTGACAGGGGGGAGACCCAGTACTTC
CASSYNKPDRGETQYF
>TRBV18|NA|TRBJ2-3|TRBD1
TGTGCCAGCTCCATACAGGGGGGATTCACAGATACGCAGTATTTT
CASSIQGGFTDTQYF
>TRBV6-1|NA|TRBJ1-5|NA
TGTGCCAGCAGTGAGGGGTTCGGGGGGCAGCCCCAGCATTTT
CASSEGFGGQPQHF
>TRBV15|NA|TRBJ2-5|NA
TGTGCCACCAGCAGAGACAGGGAAGAGACCCAGTACTTC
CATSRDREETQYF
>TRBV2|NA|TRBJ2-6|NA
TGTGCCAGCGCGAACCCCTTCCGGGCCAACGTCCTGACTTTC
CASANPFRANVLTF
>TRBV27|NA|TRBJ2-5|TRBD2
TGTGCCAGCAGGGAACTAGCGGGGGGGAGGCAAGAGACCCAGTACTTC
CASRELAGGRQETQYF
>TRBV6-5|NA|TRBJ2-3|TRBD1
TGTGCCAGCACGCCGCGGACAGGGTCCACAGATACGCAGTATTTT
CASTPRTGSTDTQYF
>TRBV4-3|once|TRBJ2-5|NA
TGCGCCAGCAGCCAAGATCACGTCCTTGGGGCGACCCAGTACTTC
CASSQDHVLGATQYF
>TRBV5-8|few|TRBJ1-1|NA
TGTGCCAGCAGCTCCAGGGTGATTATAGCCACTGAAGCTTTCTTT
CASSSRVIIATEAFF
>TRBV11-2|once|TRBJ2-1|TRBD1
TGTGCCAGCAGCTCGGACAGGACAGGGGATGAGCAGTTCTTC
CASSSDRTGDEQFF
>TRBV6-5|NA|TRBJ1-1|NA
TGTGCCAGCAGTTACTCGAGGTTGGGAGGCGCTGAAGCTTTCTTT
CASSYSRLGGAEAFF
>TRBV5-1|NA|TRBJ2-5|TRBD1
TGCGCCAGCAGCCAAACAGGGGGCCTGGGGGAGACCCAGTACTTC
CASSQTGGLGETQYF
>TRBV6-6|NA|TRBJ2-1|NA
TGTGCCAGCAGGATCTACAATGAGCAGTTCTTC
CASRIYNEQFF
>TRBV7-2|NA|TRBJ1-3|TRBD1
TGTGCCAGCAGCACAAAGGGGGCAGGTGGAAACACCATATATTTT
CASSTKGAGGNTIYF
>TRBV2|NA|TRBJ2-1|NA
TGTGCCAGCAGTGACGATGTGGGGCGGACGGGTGAGCAGTTCTTC
CASSDDVGRTGEQFF
>TRBV5-4|NA|TRBJ1-1|NA
TGTGCCAGCAGCTTGGGTGGAGGGTTTGGCACTGAAGCTTTCTTT
CASSLGGGFGTEAFF
>TRBV18|few|TRBJ2-5|NA
TGTGCCAGCTCACCACGGGCGATAAAAGGGGAGACCCAGTACTTC
CASSPRAIKGETQYF
>TRBV19|NA|TRBJ2-1|NA
TGTGCCAGTAGTATAGACCGGATCAAATACAATGAGCAGTTCTTC
CASSIDRIKYNEQFF
>TRBV19|NA|TRBJ2-3|NA
TGTGCCAGTAGTTCATTAACACGGGCCCTCACAGATACGCAGTATTTT
CASSSLTRALTDTQYF
>TRBV2|NA|TRBJ2-1|NA
TGTGCCAGCAGTGTGACAGTCATGAATGAGCAGTTCTTC
CASSVTVMNEQFF
>TRBV28|NA|TRBJ2-2|TRBD2
TGTGCCAGCAGGGTAGCGGGGCCCCCGACCGGGGAGCTGTTTTTT
CASRVAGPPTGELFF
>TRBV4-1|NA|TRBJ1-2|TRBD1
TGCGCCAGCAGCCAATCGGGACAGGGGGCTTTTGGCTACACCTTC
CASSQSGQGAFGYTF
>TRBV5-1|once|TRBJ2-3|NA
TGCGCCAGCAGCTCCGGACAGCGCACAGATACGCAGTATTTT
CASSSGQRTDTQYF